The 32 T cell receptor beta chains presented below share a single source sample, sequenced in a study of blood T cell repertoires in COVID-19. Repertoires were generated with immunoSEQ multiplex PCR, while TCRdb's copy carries only in-frame clones and drops some. Among 300,000 to 350,000 clones listed, 90% to 95% were seen once. The sequencing input was PBMCs or T cells enriched from blood (not recorded which). The receptors stem from a woman aged 25-40 years who had been exposed to COVID-19.

This chain uses TRBV5-8 with TRBJ2-7; 8 bases match TRBD1. After removal of 0 bases from V and 3 bases from J, the junction contained 8 bases not matched to a gene. There are 16 residues in the CDR3. CDR1 and CDR2 (germline): SGHTS, YDEGEE. The CDR3 DNA sequence: TGTGCCAGCAGCTTGGTTGGACAGGGAAGAGGCTACGAGCAGTACTTC. This encodes CASSLVGQGRGYEQYF.

A word on this clone: This sample also contains other DNA sequences that code for the same CDR3. This rearrangement joins TRBV5-8 to TRBJ2-5, with D unresolved. Trimming took 4 bases from V and 2 from J, leaving 3 bases between them. Germline V gene data show CDR1 as SGHTS and CDR2 as YDEGEE. This CDR3 has 11 residues. CDR3 protein: CASSLQETQYF. The CDR3 nucleotides are TGTGCCAGCAGCCTGCAAGAGACCCAGTACTTC.

The chain employs TRBV25-1 and TRBJ1-6, with 7 nucleotides matching TRBD1. V shed 2 bases and J 6 bases; nucleotides not matched to a gene: 4. Germline V gene lookup returns CDR1 MGHDK and CDR2 SYGVNS. This CDR3 has 15 amino acids. The CDR3 loop is CASSEAGQFNSPLHF. The CDR3 nucleotides read TGTGCCAGCAGTGAAGCGGGACAGTTTAATTCACCCCTCCACTTT.

The chain uses TRBV5-5 and TRBJ2-2, with 7 positions matching TRBD1. The CDR3 loop spans 15 amino acids. Germline assignment: CDR1 SGHKS and CDR2 YYEKEE (reference sequence). V dropped 4 bases and J dropped 1; count of bases not matched to a gene: 4. CDR3 bases: TGTGCCAGCAGCCTCGGGACAGAGAACACCGGGGAGCTGTTTTTT. Translation gives CASSLGTENTGELFF.

The count of this clone is one. The chain is built from TRBV27 and TRBJ2-4, with D possibly being TRBD1 (5 bases). The ends were cut back, 5 bases at V and 5 bases at J, with 13 bases in the middle. The CDR3 totals 14 residues. Per germline, CDR1 MNHEY and CDR2 SMNVEV (reference sequence). The CDR3, as DNA: TGTGCCAGCAGTCCTCAGGGTCCCCAAAACATTCAGTACTTC. Its protein is CASSPQGPQNIQYF.

The rearrangement links TRBV7-9 to TRBJ2-1; perhaps TRBD1 as D (6 bases). CDR1 and CDR2 (germline): SEHNR, FQNEAQ (reference sequence). The CDR3 spans 14 residues. V lost 5 bases and J 8 bases, leaving 16 bases between the germline ends. Here the CDR3 reads CASSQNYRAHEQFF. The CDR3 region has the DNA TGTGCCAGCAGCCAGAATTACAGGGCTCATGAGCAGTTCTTC.

This clone came up once. The CDR3: CASSPAGANEQFF. DNA for the CDR3: TGTGCCAGCAGCCCGGCGGGTGCCAATGAGCAGTTCTTC. The chain combines TRBV27 with TRBJ2-1; the D gene is possibly TRBD2 (5 bases). V lost 6 bases and J 6 bases, leaving 12 bases between the germline ends. The CDR3 consists of 13 residues. Per germline, CDR1 MNHEY and CDR2 SMNVEV (reference sequence).

This chain uses TRBV18 with TRBJ1-4; the match to TRBD1 covers 9 bases. The CDR3 covers 17 residues. The germline gives CDR1 KGHSH, CDR2 LQKENI. V shed 3 bases, J shed 5 bases, and the junction held 10 bases outside the gene matches. The CDR3 region is CASSPLTGGQGNEKLFF. DNA of the CDR3: TGTGCCAGCTCACCTTTAACAGGGGGCCAAGGGAATGAAAAACTGTTTTTT.

This clone was seen once. The chain uses TRBV7-2 and TRBJ2-5; D not resolved. Trimming removed 5 bases at V and 5 bases at J, with 12 bases between. The CDR3 totals 13 residues. Germline V CDR1 and CDR2: SGHTA, FQGNSA. CDR3 in DNA: TGTGCCAGCAGCAACAAGGCGGCCGAGACCCAGTACTTC. Protein sequence: CASSNKAAETQYF.

V and J are TRBV2 and TRBJ2-6; D not certain. CDR3 length: 14 residues. Germline CDR1 SNHLY, CDR2 FYNNEI. Trimming removed 7 bases at V and 1 base at J, with 8 bases between. The CDR3 region is CASKKESGANVLTF. The CDR3 DNA reads as TGTGCCAGCAAGAAAGAGTCTGGGGCCAACGTCCTGACTTTC.

This clone appeared a single time. The chain employs TRBV5-1 and TRBJ1-1; D gene unclear. CDR1 and CDR2 from the germline V gene are SGHRS and YFSETQ. With 1 base removed from V and 0 bases from J, the gap between germline ends came to 16 bases. The CDR3 totals 17 residues. The DNA for the CDR3 is TGCGCCAGCAGCTTGAGGGCAGGACGGGGTCTGAACACTGAAGCTTTCTTT. Translated: CASSLRAGRGLNTEAFF.

V gene TRBV7-3 combines with J gene TRBJ1-6; a possible D gene is TRBD1 (5 bases). V was trimmed by 5 bases and J by 6 bases, leaving 8 bases between them. Germline V lookup: CDR1 SGHTA, CDR2 FQGTGA. The CDR3 length is 13 residues. The CDR3 reads CASSGQSNSPLHF. DNA of the CDR3: TGTGCCAGCAGCGGACAAAGTAATTCACCCCTCCACTTT.

In regard to this clone: Other DNA sequences in this sample translate to the same CDR3. The chain is built from TRBV5-1 and TRBJ2-7, with 10 nucleotides matching TRBD1. V dropped 4 bases and J dropped 2; count of bases not matched to a gene: 3. Germline V gene data show CDR1 as SGHRS and CDR2 as YFSETQ. This CDR3 is 14 amino acids long. The CDR3 bases are TGCGCCAGCAGCCCCGGACAGGGGGCCTACGAGCAGTACTTC. Its protein is CASSPGQGAYEQYF.

The chain uses TRBV11-3 and TRBJ2-7; D gene ambiguous. There are 11 residues in the CDR3. V was cut by 5 bases and J by 2 bases, with 4 bases left in between. Per the germline V gene, CDR1 is SGHNT and CDR2 is YENEEA. In DNA form, the CDR3 reads TGTGCCAGCAGCGAGACCTACGAGCAGTACTTC. It encodes CASSETYEQYF. The entire variable domain, with the rest obtained from reference TRBV11-3 and TRBJ2-7, is as follows: EAGVVQSPRYKIIEKKQPVAFWCNPISGHNTLYWYLQNLGQGPELLIRYENEEAVDDSQLPKDRFSAERLKGVDSTLKIQPAELGDSAVYLCASSETYEQYFGPGTRLTVT.

V and J are TRBV18 and TRBJ2-7; 7 positions match TRBD1. The ends lost 3 bases at V and 5 bases at J; junction bases unmatched: 7. CDR3 length equals 14 residues. Per the germline V gene, CDR1 is KGHSH and CDR2 is LQKENI. CDR3 loop: CASSPLGQVDEQYF. The DNA of the CDR3 is TGTGCCAGCTCACCTCTCGGACAGGTGGACGAGCAGTACTTC.

This clone was recorded once. J is TRBJ1-4 and V is TRBV19; 8 bases line up with TRBD1. The CDR3 has 14 amino acids. With V trimmed by 1 base and J by 8 bases, 3 bases remained unmatched. Germline V gene sequence: CDR1 LNHDA, CDR2 SQIVND (reference sequence). This chain's CDR3 is CASSIGTGYEKLFF. CDR3 sequence (DNA): TGTGCCAGTAGTATAGGGACAGGGTACGAAAAACTGTTTTTT. The variable domain in full, with the rest retrieved from reference TRBV19 and TRBJ1-4, is DGGITQSPKYLFRKEGQNVTLSCEQNLNHDAMYWYRQDPGQGLRLIYYSQIVNDFQKGDIAEGYSVSREKKESFPLTVTSAQKNPTAFYLCASSIGTGYEKLFFGSGTQLSVL.

The genes are TRBV13 and TRBJ1-1, with 7 bases matching TRBD1. The CDR3 runs 14 residues. The germline gives CDR1 PRHDT, CDR2 FYEKMQ (reference sequence). With V trimmed by 3 bases and J by 4 bases, 5 bases remained unmatched. In DNA, the CDR3 is TGTGCCAGCAGCTTCTTCCAGGGGGGCACTGAAGCTTTCTTT. Residues: CASSFFQGGTEAFF.

This chain connects TRBV7-9 to TRBJ2-7; possible D gene TRBD1, 6 bases. CDR3 length equals 12 residues. Trimming removed 5 bases at V and 5 bases at J, with 10 bases between. Germline V CDR1 and CDR2: SEHNR, FQNEAQ (reference sequence). The CDR3 loop is CASSLDSDEQYF. CDR3 coding DNA: TGTGCCAGCAGCCTGGACAGTGACGAGCAGTACTTC.

J is TRBJ1-2 and V is TRBV2; D perhaps matches TRBD1 (5 bases). V was pared by 8 bases and J by 4 bases, with 14 bases between. CDR3 length: 13 residues. The germline gives CDR1 SNHLY, CDR2 FYNNEI. The CDR3 here is CASGPSGFYGYTF. The CDR3 DNA is TGTGCCAGCGGTCCTTCAGGGTTCTATGGCTACACCTTC.

V and J are TRBV27 and TRBJ2-7; 9 bases are shared with TRBD1. With V trimmed by 3 bases and J by 3 bases, 9 bases remained unmatched. Germline loops: CDR1 MNHEY, CDR2 SMNVEV (reference sequence). The CDR3 is 16 amino acids. CDR3 sequence (DNA): TGTGCCAGCAGTTTGGACAGGGGATTGTCCCGCTACGAGCAGTACTTC. It encodes CASSLDRGLSRYEQYF.

The gene calls are TRBV5-6 and TRBJ1-2, with D maybe TRBD1 (5 bases). V dropped 4 bases and J dropped 7 bases, with 17 bases sitting between them. CDR3 length equals 14 residues. Germline CDR1 is SGHDT and CDR2 is YYEEEE. The CDR3 reads CASSRRDFRRGYTF. CDR3 DNA sequence: TGTGCCAGCAGCCGCCGGGACTTTCGTCGTGGCTACACCTTC. The variable domain in full, completed from reference TRBV5-6 and TRBJ1-2, reads DAGVTQSPTHLIKTRGQQVTLRCSPKSGHDTVSWYQQALGQGPQFIFQYYEEEERQRGNFPDRFSGHQFPNYSSELNVNALLLGDSALYLCASSRRDFRRGYTFGSGTRLTVV.

A remark on this clone: Compared with germline, one end of the junction differs, possibly owing to a read error. The chain employs TRBV4-2 and TRBJ1-1; a possible D gene is TRBD1 (6 bases). Germline values: CDR1 LGHNA, CDR2 YNFKEQ. The CDR3 spans 16 residues. The CDR3 loop reads CASSQIPRTEGPGYTF. The DNA for the CDR3 is TGTGCCAGCAGCCAAATCCCGAGGACAGAGGGACCTGGATATACCTTT.

The chain is built from TRBV29-1 and TRBJ2-5, with D maybe TRBD1 (5 bases). Trimming left V 7 bases short and J 5 bases short, with 14 bases between. The length of the CDR3 is 12 residues. In germline, CDR1 is SQVTM, CDR2 ANQGSEA. The DNA of the CDR3 is TGCAGCGCCGTCAGGGCCGGGGAGACCCAGTACTTC. Its translation is CSAVRAGETQYF.

This chain connects TRBV15 to TRBJ2-3, with 8 bases aligning to TRBD2. With 5 bases clipped from V and 2 bases from J, the junction kept 6 bases outside the gene matches. Germline CDR1 and CDR2: LNHNV and YYDKDF (reference sequence). The CDR3 is 15 residues long. CDR3 coding DNA: TGTGCCACCAGCGTAGCGGGGACCCACACAGATACGCAGTATTTT. It encodes CATSVAGTHTDTQYF.

The chain combines TRBV5-1 with TRBJ2-1, with 7 bases identical to TRBD2. CDR3 length: 16 amino acids. V dropped 0 bases and J dropped 0; count of bases not matched to a gene: 3. Germline values: CDR1 SGHRS, CDR2 YFSETQ. CDR3 in amino acids: CASSLAGGGSYNEQFF. The CDR3, as DNA: TGCGCCAGCAGCTTGGCGGGGGGTGGCTCCTACAATGAGCAGTTCTTC.

This chain links TRBV12-5 with TRBJ1-3; D is uncertain. V was shortened by 1 base and J by 0 bases, with 22 bases between the two germline ends. The CDR3 totals 20 residues. The germline gives CDR1 LGHNT, CDR2 FRNRAP. CDR3 bases: TGTGCTAGTGGTTTGGCCCGACTATGGCCCGGACGGAACTCTGGAAACACCATATATTTT. Encoded protein: CASGLARLWPGRNSGNTIYF. Drawing the rest from reference TRBV12-5 and TRBJ1-3, the complete variable domain is DARVTQTPRHKVTEMGQEVTMRCQPILGHNTVFWYRQTMMQGLELLAYFRNRAPLDDSGMPKDRFSAEMPDATLATLKIQPSEPRDSAVYFCASGLARLWPGRNSGNTIYFGEGSWLTVV.

The gene calls are TRBV5-5 and TRBJ1-1; 7 nucleotides agree with TRBD1. Germline V gene lookup returns CDR1 SGHKS and CDR2 YYEKEE (reference sequence). J was trimmed by 1 base and V by 0 bases; bases with no gene match: 6. This CDR3 comprises 16 residues. This chain's CDR3 is CASSLAGTAGNTEAFF. The DNA for the CDR3 is TGTGCCAGCAGCTTGGCCGGGACAGCCGGGAACACTGAAGCTTTCTTT. Filled out from reference TRBV5-5 and TRBJ1-1, the complete variable domain reads DAGVTQSPTHLIKTRGQQVTLRCSPISGHKSVSWYQQVLGQGPQFIFQYYEKEERGRGNFPDRFSARQFPNYSSELNVNALLLGDSALYLCASSLAGTAGNTEAFFGQGTRLTVV.

The chain joins TRBV2 to TRBJ2-1; 9 bases align to TRBD2. The CDR3 has 15 residues. Germline-derived CDR1 and CDR2 are SNHLY and FYNNEI. V lost 5 bases, J lost 12 bases, and 14 bases stayed unmatched. CDR3 nucleotide sequence: TGTGCCAGCAGTTTACCGGGACTAGCAAAGATGGGGCAGTTCTTC. The encoded protein is CASSLPGLAKMGQFF. The full variable domain, in which reference TRBV2 and TRBJ2-1 provide the parts outside the CDR3, is EPEVTQTPSHQVTQMGQEVILRCVPISNHLYFYWYRQILGQKVEFLVSFYNNEISEKSEIFDDQFSVERPDGSNFTLKIRSTKLEDSAMYFCASSLPGLAKMGQFFGPGTRLTVL.

This chain connects TRBV4-2 to TRBJ1-1; D might be TRBD1 (6 bases). V lost 0 bases and J 5 bases, leaving 10 bases between the germline ends. The germline CDR1 and CDR2 sequences are LGHNA and YNFKEQ. CDR3 length: 14 amino acids. The CDR3, as DNA: TGTGCCAGCAGCCAAGACACAGGGTTTACTGAAGCTTTCTTT. This translates into CASSQDTGFTEAFF.

The chain links TRBV7-2 to TRBJ1-2, with 8 bases aligning to TRBD1. CDR1 and CDR2 from the germline V gene are SGHTA and FQGNSA. V lost 6 bases, J lost 5 bases, and 20 bases stayed unmatched. The CDR3 is 18 residues long. The CDR3, as DNA: TGTGCCAGCAGTTCCACCCCCAGGGGGACAGGATTAGGATATGGCTACACCTTC. It encodes CASSSTPRGTGLGYGYTF.

This clone has only one observation. The chain couples TRBV7-2 to TRBJ2-1, with 10 positions matching TRBD2. The junction had 8 bases not matched to a gene; V was cut back by 5 bases and J by 10 bases. CDR3 length: 14 residues. Germline assignment: CDR1 SGHTA and CDR2 FQGNSA. CDR3 DNA sequence: TGTGCCAGCAGCGCCCGGACTAGCGGAGAAGAGCAGTTCTTC. Amino acid sequence: CASSARTSGEEQFF.

This rearrangement joins TRBV5-1 to TRBJ2-5; D unclear. CDR3 length: 15 amino acids. Germline CDR1 SGHRS, CDR2 YFSETQ. V dropped 0 bases and J dropped 5 bases, with 14 bases sitting between them. This CDR3 is CASSLEAIEAETQYF. The CDR3 DNA is TGCGCCAGCAGCTTGGAGGCTATCGAGGCGGAGACCCAGTACTTC.